A single sample gave rise to the 18 T cell receptor beta chains below, sequenced in a study of T-cell memory formation after mild COVID-19. Each CDR3 protein is one row after TCRdb ran MiXCR on the 5' RACE reads. This table holds approximately 480,000 distinct CDR3 sequences, approximately 18% found once. The sample consisted of PBMCs or a T cell subset sorted from them (not recorded which). The receptors here all came from an adult woman who had mild COVID-19 (a few samples of this study predate the infection). Cell type and time point are not known.

V is TRBV20-1 and J is TRBJ2-3, with TRBD2 as a possible D gene (7 bases). The V end lost 6 bases, the J end lost 0 bases, and 19 bases lay between the germline ends. The CDR3 runs to 16 residues. Per the germline V gene, CDR1 is DFQATT and CDR2 is SNEGSKA (reference sequence). Here the CDR3 reads CSATWGRGKSTDTQYF. CDR3 in DNA: TGCAGTGCCACATGGGGGCGGGGGAAAAGCACAGATACGCAGTATTTT.

V gene TRBV6-1 combines with J gene TRBJ1-5, with TRBD1 as a possible D gene (6 bases). The CDR3 is 13 residues long. Deletions cut 6 bases from V and 7 bases from J, with 13 bases between. The germline V gene encodes CDR1 MNHNS and CDR2 SASEGT. The CDR3 sequence is CASRGRGRQPQHF. For the CDR3, the DNA is TGTGCCAGCAGGGGCAGGGGCAGACAGCCCCAGCATTTT.

The chain combines TRBV7-9 with TRBJ1-1, with 8 bases aligning to TRBD1. Germline loops: CDR1 SEHNR, CDR2 FQNEAQ (reference sequence). CDR3 length: 15 amino acids. Trimming cost V 2 bases and J 5 bases; bases outside gene matches: 7. CDR3 coding DNA: TGTGCCAGCAGCTTACTGAGCAGGGGGCGTACTGAAGCTTTCTTT. Amino acid sequence: CASSLLSRGRTEAFF.

The chain links TRBV4-1 to TRBJ2-5, with 7 bases aligning to TRBD2. V shed 3 bases, J shed 0 bases, and the junction held 7 bases outside the gene matches. CDR1 and CDR2 from the germline V gene are MGHRA and YSYEKL. This CDR3 contains 16 residues. CDR3 nucleotides: TGCGCCAGCAGCCAGGTCGGGGGGACCCACCAAGAGACCCAGTACTTC. The encoded protein is CASSQVGGTHQETQYF.

This clonotype was counted only a few times. This chain links TRBV20-1 with TRBJ2-3; D perhaps matches TRBD1 (5 bases). Between the trimmed V and J ends, which lost 0 bases and 4 bases, there was a span of 14 bases. The germline V gene encodes CDR1 DFQATT and CDR2 SNEGSKA (reference sequence). This CDR3 is built from 15 residues. The CDR3 sequence: CSARDGAQGSDTQYF. The CDR3 nucleotides are TGCAGTGCTAGAGATGGGGCCCAGGGTTCAGATACGCAGTATTTT.

The rearrangement joins TRBV11-2 to TRBJ1-1, with D hard to call. Deletions cut 2 bases from V and 0 bases from J, with 10 bases between. CDR3 size: 15 residues. Germline lookup yields CDR1 SGHAT and CDR2 FQNNGV. CDR3 coding DNA: TGTGCCAGCAGCTTATCTTTGGAGTTGAACACTGAAGCTTTCTTT. Translating it yields CASSLSLELNTEAFF.

This clonotype showed up just a few times. The rearrangement joins TRBV6-2 or TRBV6-3 to TRBJ2-1; D is uncertain. Germline assignment: CDR1 MNHEY and CDR2 SVGEGT. The CDR3 has 9 residues. Trimming pared 10 bases from V and 9 bases from J, leaving 7 bases between. Written as DNA, the CDR3 is TGTGCCACCGGTTCTGAGCAGTTCTTC. It is translated as CATGSEQFF.

A few counts support this clonotype. This sequence joins TRBV12-3 or TRBV12-4 and TRBJ2-1; 13 bases map to TRBD2. J gave up 6 bases and V 6 bases, and 11 bases lay outside the gene matches. The CDR3 runs to 17 residues. This CDR3 reads CASSRRTSGSVPNEQFF. CDR3 nucleotides: TGTGCCAGCAGCCGTCGGACTAGCGGGAGTGTTCCCAATGAGCAGTTCTTC.

V usage is TRBV29-1 and J usage is TRBJ2-7, with TRBD2 matching 7 bases. From germline, CDR1 is SQVTM and CDR2 ANQGSEA. V was clipped by 3 bases and J by 2 bases; unmatched bases: 7. There are 14 residues in the CDR3. The DNA for the CDR3 is TGCAGCGTTGACGCGGGAGCCCTCACCTACGAGCAGTACTTC. Residues: CSVDAGALTYEQYF.

This clonotype was detected a few times. The chain has TRBV15 and TRBJ1-5, with a possible D match to TRBD1 (5 bases). The germline V and J ends were trimmed by 3 bases and 0 bases, with 9 bases remaining between them. The CDR3 runs 15 residues. Germline V lookup: CDR1 LNHNV, CDR2 YYDKDF (reference sequence). The CDR3 DNA sequence: TGTGCCACCAGCAGCCGACAGAATAGCAATCAGCCCCAGCATTTT. This gives the protein CATSSRQNSNQPQHF.

This clonotype turned up a few times. The chain links TRBV6-5 to TRBJ2-3; D not resolved. Trimming removed 5 bases from V and 2 bases from J, with 17 bases in between. The CDR3 spans 16 residues. The germline CDR1 and CDR2 sequences are MNHEY and SVGAGI. The CDR3 sequence is CASSTGPITSTDTQYF. As DNA, the CDR3 is TGTGCCAGCAGTACGGGCCCTATAACTTCCACAGATACGCAGTATTTT.

The V gene is TRBV24-1, the J gene TRBJ1-1; D is perhaps TRBD1 (6 bases). The CDR3 is made up of 11 amino acids. The germline CDR1 and CDR2 sequences are KGHDR and SFDVKD. The ends were cut back, 8 bases at V and 9 bases at J, with 12 bases in the middle. CDR3 nucleotides: TGTGCCACCAAGTCAGGGGCTAAAGCTTTCTTT. Its protein product is CATKSGAKAFF.

The table lists this clonotype with a few counts. As DNA, the CDR3 is TGTGCCAGCAGCCTCTCCCAGGGTTTCTCTGGAAACACCATATATTTT. Encoded protein: CASSLSQGFSGNTIYF. This chain uses TRBV9 with TRBJ1-3, with a weak D call TRBD1 (5 bases). This CDR3 is 16 amino acids long. Looked up from germline, CDR1 is SGDLS and CDR2 is YYNGEE. Between the trimmed V and J ends, which lost 4 bases and 0 bases, there was a span of 14 bases.

V is TRBV29-1 and J is TRBJ1-2, with D possibly matching TRBD1 (5 bases). The CDR3 totals 11 residues. V was trimmed by 4 bases and J by 6 bases, leaving 9 bases between them. Germline assignment: CDR1 SQVTM and CDR2 ANQGSEA. The CDR3 DNA follows: TGCAGCGTTGCCAGACAGCATGGCTACACCTTC. Translation: CSVARQHGYTF.

This clonotype was recorded a few times. The rearrangement links TRBV12-3 or TRBV12-4 to TRBJ1-3, with unresolved D. This CDR3 comprises 15 residues. Trimming stripped 6 bases from V and 4 bases from J, with 16 bases between. The CDR3, as DNA: TGTGCCAGCAGAGGCTACACGATACCCGGAAACACCATATATTTT. It translates to CASRGYTIPGNTIYF.

There are a few counts of this clonotype. The CDR3 is CASSPPLRVYGLYEQYF. The CDR3 coding sequence is TGTGCCAGCAGTCCCCCGCTCAGGGTATATGGGCTCTACGAGCAGTACTTC. The rearrangement uses TRBV27 and TRBJ2-7, with D perhaps matching TRBD1 (5 bases). The germline V gene encodes CDR1 MNHEY and CDR2 SMNVEV (reference sequence). The CDR3 consists of 17 residues. V gave up 5 bases and J gave up 3 bases, with 23 bases separating them.

There are a few counts of this clonotype. CDR3 sequence (DNA): TGTGCCAGCTCACCCTCGGGGTCCAACGAGCAGTACTTC. This gives the protein CASSPSGSNEQYF. This chain joins TRBV18 and TRBJ2-7; TRBD2 is a possible D gene (5 bases). The CDR3 totals 13 residues. Between the trimmed V and J ends, which lost 3 bases and 5 bases, there was a span of 11 bases. CDR1 is KGHSH and CDR2 is LQKENI in the germline V gene.

This clonotype was counted a few times. This chain joins TRBV11-2 and TRBJ2-7, with a weak D call TRBD2 (6 bases). V was cut by 10 bases and J by 3 bases, with 28 bases left in between. The CDR3 totals 17 residues. CDR1 SGHAT and CDR2 FQNNGV come from the germline V gene. CDR3 sequence reads: CATKAGPRGGSLYEQYF. The CDR3 DNA reads TGTGCCACCAAGGCGGGGCCTCGGGGCGGCAGCCTCTACGAGCAGTACTTC.